This is a list of T cell receptor beta chains from one sample in a study of identifying expanded T cells in peripheral blood. The protocol was immunoSEQ multiplex PCR, while the TCRdb copy is restricted to in-frame clones and leaves out a portion. The sample yields some 100,000 clones, roughly 85% seen once. The sample taken for sequencing was blood. The receptor set was obtained from a person aged 18 to 70 in good health. Both conserved end residues are part of each CDR3. The D gene is left open where the match is weak. Clone size appears in some rows only: once, few, many, or a class for an expanded clone.

>TRBV5-6|NA|TRBJ2-7|NA
CASSSAGSSYEQYF
>TRBV5-1|NA|TRBJ1-2|NA
CASTPGGGLYGYTF
>TRBV6-1|TRBD1|TRBJ2-1|NA
CASSEPGQGAGQFF
>TRBV5-5|NA|TRBJ1-2|NA
CASSPAPSHYGYTF
>TRBV7-2|NA|TRBJ1-5|NA
CASSSPGYSNQPQHF
>TRBV6-5|TRBD1|TRBJ1-1|NA
CASRHGTGVNTEAFF
>TRBV10-3|TRBD1|TRBJ1-1|NA
CAISPISEQGTTEAFF
>TRBV7-9|NA|TRBJ2-5|NA
CASSYSGASGTQYF
>TRBV7-2|NA|TRBJ1-3|NA
CASSFVAGTYSGNTIYF
>TRBV4-3|TRBD2|TRBJ2-1|NA
CASSRSPAGGSYNEQFF
>TRBV28|NA|TRBJ2-5|NA
CASSSWTGQETQYF
>TRBV27|TRBD1|TRBJ1-4|NA
CASSRTGAAQKEKLFF
>TRBV6-5|NA|TRBJ2-3|NA
CASSYQGGGLTDTQYF
>TRBV18|NA|TRBJ1-5|NA
CASSPVADSNQPQHF
>TRBV5-4|TRBD2|TRBJ2-5|NA
CASSLAAGGLETQYF
>TRBV10-2|NA|TRBJ1-6|NA
CASSELQSSYNSPLHF
>TRBV23-1|TRBD1|TRBJ1-1|NA
CAPGGHMNTEAFF
>TRBV7-9|TRBD1|TRBJ2-7|medium-sized
CASSLWDRGLVEQYF
>TRBV7-2|NA|TRBJ2-5|NA
CASSSGELKQQETQYF
>TRBV6-5|NA|TRBJ1-2|NA
CASSAQGGAGGYTF
>TRBV4-3|NA|TRBJ2-5|NA
CASSRGFGETQYF
>TRBV30|NA|TRBJ1-6|NA
CAWGRGLNSPLHF